This T cell receptor (beta chain) was retrieved from a study of OX40 agonist ivuxolimab in advanced cancers. Whole-study context: The patients received agonistic anti-OX40 (CD134) antibody ivuxolimab. Study results and caveats: Averaged across samples, CD8+ T cells carried more expanded clones than CD4+ did. Among expanded peripheral T cells, antigen specificity went undetermined.

Of note for this clone: Its antigen is unidentified.

The repertoire was sequenced with immunoSEQ multiplex PCR; TCRdb's copy has only in-frame clones and lacks some. The table includes nearly 80,000 clones, roughly four fifths detected once. Germline CDR1 is SNHLY and CDR2 is FYNNEI. The J segment lost 7 bases and the V segment lost 5 bases, leaving 7 bases of the junction unmatched. The CDR3 covers 14 residues. The chain recombines TRBV2 with TRBJ1-1; 10 nucleotides align to TRBD1. The specimen comprised CD4+ or CD8+ T cells sorted from blood, sampled in a trial of the OX40 agonist ivuxolimab. The source is an adult with an advanced solid tumor such as melanoma, head and neck, liver or kidney cancer. In DNA, the CDR3 is TGTGCCAGCAGTTCTGTGACAGGGGGCGTTGAAGCTTTCTTT. Amino acids: CASSSVTGGVEAFF.